This T cell receptor (beta chain) was recorded in a study of cytomegalovirus exposure and HLA in healthy donors. Regarding the study as a whole: The majority of CMV-associated TCR beta chains were reported as apparently HLA-restricted in a later analysis.

The sample holds a few counts of this clone. The antigen is undetermined. A multiplex PCR was run with 60 Vbeta primers and 13 Jbeta primers. Some clones are missing from TCRdb's copy, which holds only in-frame ones; the method was immunoSEQ multiplex PCR. The repertoire holds approximately 170,000 clones, with over 60% as singletons. At collection, donors were nominally healthy, but unrecorded immune exposures were probable. Germline CDR1 and CDR2: LNHNV and YYDKDF (reference sequence). V lost 1 base, J lost 7 bases, and 6 bases stayed unmatched. This CDR3 has 14 amino acids. V usage is TRBV15 and J usage is TRBJ2-7; 8 bases are a match to TRBD1. Sequenced: PBMCs. This TCR derives from a girl aged 5 to 17 in good health and CMV-seronegative. The CDR3 DNA is TGTGCCACCAGCAGAGCGACAGGGGCGGCTGAGCAGTACTTC. Protein product: CATSRATGAAEQYF.